Here is one TCR beta chain with its context. The antigen remains unidentified. The sample originates from a study of human T cells and chemical hapten exposure. Germline V gene sequence: CDR1 MGHDK, CDR2 SYGVNS. This CDR3 contains 16 residues. The junction had 8 bases not matched to a gene; V was cut back by 4 bases and J by 7 bases. Indicated time point: pre-sensitization, week 0. Described treatment: therapeutic diphenylcyclopropenone sensitization with weekly scalp DPC. Single cDNA molecules in the library carried unique molecular identifiers attached during preparation. Under the authors' procedure: Sample-level TCR yields exhibited a median of around 100,000, with a range of roughly 20,000 to 750,000. TCRdb reprocessed the RACE reads via MiXCR and lists one record per CDR3 protein. These V and J calls rely on TCRdb rather than the paper's analysis. The sample contains under 300,000 distinct CDR3 sequences, roughly 7.4% of which appear only once.

Study-wide results and limits: Expanded TCRs showed more large CDR3 clusters than pre-sensitization or healthy control sets. In the PT1 data, expanded TCR counts showed a positive correlation with patch test score.

V usage is TRBV25-1 and J usage is TRBJ2-1; 12 bases are a match to TRBD2. Sequences were derived from whole blood, sampled in connection with sensitization to the hapten diphenylcyclopropenone (DPC). The origin of this receptor is a man younger than 35 with alopecia areata. Some clones in this sample may be carry-over from other donors' samples. The CDR3 DNA is TGTGCCAGCAGTGCGCTAGCGGGGGGGCTAAGGAATGAGCAGTTCTTC. Translation gives CASSALAGGLRNEQFF. Supplemented by reference TRBV25-1 and TRBJ2-1, the full variable domain reads EADIYQTPRYLVIGTGKKITLECSQTMGHDKMYWYQQDPGMELHLIHYSYGVNSTEKGDLSSESTVSRIRTEHFPLTLESARPSHTSQYLCASSALAGGLRNEQFFGPGTRLTVL.